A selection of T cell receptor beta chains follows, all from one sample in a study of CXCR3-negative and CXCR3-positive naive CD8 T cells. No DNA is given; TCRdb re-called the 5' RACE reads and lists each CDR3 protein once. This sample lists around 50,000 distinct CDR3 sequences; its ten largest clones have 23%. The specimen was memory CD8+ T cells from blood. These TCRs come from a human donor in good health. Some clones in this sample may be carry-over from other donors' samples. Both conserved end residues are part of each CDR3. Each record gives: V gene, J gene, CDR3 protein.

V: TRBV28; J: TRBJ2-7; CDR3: CASSLGTAYEQYF
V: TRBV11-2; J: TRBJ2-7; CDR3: CASSLGAGESYEQYF
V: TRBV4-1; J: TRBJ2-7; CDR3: CASSQDVGPAYEQYF
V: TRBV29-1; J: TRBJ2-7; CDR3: CSVDTTGYKQYF
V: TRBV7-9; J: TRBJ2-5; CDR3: CASTWSEGETQYF
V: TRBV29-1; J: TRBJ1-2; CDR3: CSVERQEDYYGYTF
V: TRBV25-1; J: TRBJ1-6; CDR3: CASDNSSSYNSPLHF
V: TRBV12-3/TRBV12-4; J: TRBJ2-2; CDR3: CASSRDRANTGELFF
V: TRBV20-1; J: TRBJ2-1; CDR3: CSASTGQGVNEQFF
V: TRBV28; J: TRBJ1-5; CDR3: CASSLTAGTVNQPQHF
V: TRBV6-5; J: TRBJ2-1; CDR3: CASSYSSGSSYNEQFF
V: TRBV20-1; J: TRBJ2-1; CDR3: CSARDFRGARIYNEQFF
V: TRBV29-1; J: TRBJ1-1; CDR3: CSVVGQAGTEAFF
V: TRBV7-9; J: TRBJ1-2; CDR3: CASSYLFGEADGYTF
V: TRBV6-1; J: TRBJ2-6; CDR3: CASSEPWPGANVLTF
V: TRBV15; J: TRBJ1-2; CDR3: CATSPQGNYGYTF
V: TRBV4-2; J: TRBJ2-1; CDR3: CASSQSGGGAYNEQFF
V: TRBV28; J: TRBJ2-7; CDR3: CASRFLWSYEQYF
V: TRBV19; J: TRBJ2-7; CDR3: CASRVAGGSYEQYF
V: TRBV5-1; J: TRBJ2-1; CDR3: CASSSGLAASVSSEQFF